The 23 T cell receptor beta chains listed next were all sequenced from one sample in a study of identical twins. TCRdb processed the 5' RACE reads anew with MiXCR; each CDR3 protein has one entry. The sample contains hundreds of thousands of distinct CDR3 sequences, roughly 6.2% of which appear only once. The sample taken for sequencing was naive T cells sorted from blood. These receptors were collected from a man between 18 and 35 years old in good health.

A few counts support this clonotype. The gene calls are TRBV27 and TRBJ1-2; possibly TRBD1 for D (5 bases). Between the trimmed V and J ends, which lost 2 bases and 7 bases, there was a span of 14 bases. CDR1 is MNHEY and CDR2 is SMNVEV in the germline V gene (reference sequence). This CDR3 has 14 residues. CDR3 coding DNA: TGTGCCAGCAGTTTAGCGGGACGGCCTGCTGGCTACACCTTC. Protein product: CASSLAGRPAGYTF.

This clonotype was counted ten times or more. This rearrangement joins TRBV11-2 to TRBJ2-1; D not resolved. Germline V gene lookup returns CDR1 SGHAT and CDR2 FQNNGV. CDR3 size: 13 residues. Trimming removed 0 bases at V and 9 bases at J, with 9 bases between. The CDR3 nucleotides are TGTGCCAGCAGCTTAGATAGTTTGGGTGAGCAGTTCTTC. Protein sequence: CASSLDSLGEQFF.

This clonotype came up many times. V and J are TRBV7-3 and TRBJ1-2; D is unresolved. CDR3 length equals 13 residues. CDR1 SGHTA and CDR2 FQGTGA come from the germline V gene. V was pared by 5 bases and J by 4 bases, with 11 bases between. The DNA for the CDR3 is TGTGCCAGCAGCACCGATGTGGGCTATGGCTACACCTTC. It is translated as CASSTDVGYGYTF.

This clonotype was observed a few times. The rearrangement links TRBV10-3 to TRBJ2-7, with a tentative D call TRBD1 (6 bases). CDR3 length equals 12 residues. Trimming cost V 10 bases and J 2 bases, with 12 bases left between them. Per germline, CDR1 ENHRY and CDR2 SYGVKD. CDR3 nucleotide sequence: TGTGCCACGCAGGGGAAGCCCTACGAGCAGTACTTC. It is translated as CATQGKPYEQYF.

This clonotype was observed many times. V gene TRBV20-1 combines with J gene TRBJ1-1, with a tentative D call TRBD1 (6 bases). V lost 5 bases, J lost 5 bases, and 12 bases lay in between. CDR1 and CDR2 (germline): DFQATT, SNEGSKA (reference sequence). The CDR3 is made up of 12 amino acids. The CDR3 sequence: CSALPGATEAFF. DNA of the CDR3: TGCAGTGCTCTACCAGGGGCTACTGAAGCTTTCTTT.

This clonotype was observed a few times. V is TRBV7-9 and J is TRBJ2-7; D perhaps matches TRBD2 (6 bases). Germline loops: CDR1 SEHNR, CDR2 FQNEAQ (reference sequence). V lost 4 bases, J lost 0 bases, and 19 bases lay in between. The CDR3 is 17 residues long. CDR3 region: CASSSWRGGTSSYEQYF. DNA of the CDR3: TGTGCCAGCAGCTCCTGGAGGGGCGGGACGAGCTCCTACGAGCAGTACTTC.

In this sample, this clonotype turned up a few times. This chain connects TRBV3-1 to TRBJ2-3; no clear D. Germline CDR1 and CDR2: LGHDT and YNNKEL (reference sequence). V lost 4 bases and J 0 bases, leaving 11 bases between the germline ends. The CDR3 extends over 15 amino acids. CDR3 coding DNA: TGTGCCAGCAGCCCCGGGCTTCCCAGCACAGATACGCAGTATTTT. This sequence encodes CASSPGLPSTDTQYF.

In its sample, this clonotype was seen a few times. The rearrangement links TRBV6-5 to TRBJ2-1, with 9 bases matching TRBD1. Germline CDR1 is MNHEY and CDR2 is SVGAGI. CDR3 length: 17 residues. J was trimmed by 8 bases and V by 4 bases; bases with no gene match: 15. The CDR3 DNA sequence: TGTGCCAGCAGTTCGGTTCCCGGGACAGGGAGGTTCGATGAGCAGTTCTTC. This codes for CASSSVPGTGRFDEQFF.

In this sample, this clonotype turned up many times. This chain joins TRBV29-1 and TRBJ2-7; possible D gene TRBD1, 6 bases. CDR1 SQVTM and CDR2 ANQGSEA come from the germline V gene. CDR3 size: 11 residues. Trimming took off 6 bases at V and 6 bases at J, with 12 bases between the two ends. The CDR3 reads CSVAQGGEQYV. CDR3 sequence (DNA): TGCAGCGTAGCACAGGGTGGCGAGCAGTACGTC.

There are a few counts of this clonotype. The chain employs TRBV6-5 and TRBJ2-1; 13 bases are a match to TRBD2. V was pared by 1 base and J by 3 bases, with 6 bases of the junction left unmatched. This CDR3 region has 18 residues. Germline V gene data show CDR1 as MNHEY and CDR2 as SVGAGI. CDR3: CASSYYGTSGTYYNEQFF. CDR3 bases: TGTGCCAGCAGTTACTACGGGACTAGCGGGACGTACTACAATGAGCAGTTCTTC.

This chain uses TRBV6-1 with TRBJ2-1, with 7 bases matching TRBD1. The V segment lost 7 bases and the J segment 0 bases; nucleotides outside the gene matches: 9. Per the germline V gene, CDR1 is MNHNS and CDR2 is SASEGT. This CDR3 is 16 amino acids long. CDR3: CASITVGTVSYNEQFF. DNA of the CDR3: TGTGCCAGCATCACAGTCGGGACAGTCTCCTACAATGAGCAGTTCTTC.

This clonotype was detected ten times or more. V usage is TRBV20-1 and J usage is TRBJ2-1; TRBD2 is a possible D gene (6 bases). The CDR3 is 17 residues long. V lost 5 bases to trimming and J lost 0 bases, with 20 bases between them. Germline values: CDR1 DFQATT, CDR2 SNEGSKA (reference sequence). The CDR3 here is CSARGTPTKYSYNEQFF. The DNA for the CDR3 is TGCAGTGCTCGGGGGACTCCCACTAAATACTCCTACAATGAGCAGTTCTTC.

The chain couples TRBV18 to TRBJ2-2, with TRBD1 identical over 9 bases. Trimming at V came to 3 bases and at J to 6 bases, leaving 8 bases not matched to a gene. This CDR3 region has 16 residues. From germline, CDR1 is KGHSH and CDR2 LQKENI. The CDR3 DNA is TGTGCCAGCTCACCTAGGAGGACAGGGGCCTCCGGGGAGCTGTTTTTT. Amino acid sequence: CASSPRRTGASGELFF.

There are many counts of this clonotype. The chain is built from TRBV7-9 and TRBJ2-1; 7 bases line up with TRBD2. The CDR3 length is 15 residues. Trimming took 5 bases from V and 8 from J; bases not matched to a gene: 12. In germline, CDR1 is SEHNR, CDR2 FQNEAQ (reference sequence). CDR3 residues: CASSPGRLAGYEQFF. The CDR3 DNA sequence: TGTGCCAGCAGCCCTGGGAGATTAGCGGGTTATGAGCAGTTCTTC.

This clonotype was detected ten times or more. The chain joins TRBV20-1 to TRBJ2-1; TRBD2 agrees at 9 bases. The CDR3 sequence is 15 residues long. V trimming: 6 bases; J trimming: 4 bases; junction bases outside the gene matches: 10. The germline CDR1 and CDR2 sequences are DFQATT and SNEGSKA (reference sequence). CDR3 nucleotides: TGCAGTGCGCAACCCCTAGCGGGATCATACAATGAGCAGTTCTTC. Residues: CSAQPLAGSYNEQFF.

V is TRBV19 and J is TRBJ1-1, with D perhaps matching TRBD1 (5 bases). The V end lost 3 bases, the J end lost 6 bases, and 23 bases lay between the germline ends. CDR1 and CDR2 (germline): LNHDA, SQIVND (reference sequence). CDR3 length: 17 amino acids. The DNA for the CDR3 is TGTGCCAGTAGTATGCAAATGGGACTCCTCCAGTCCCCTGAAGCTTTCTTT. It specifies CASSMQMGLLQSPEAFF.

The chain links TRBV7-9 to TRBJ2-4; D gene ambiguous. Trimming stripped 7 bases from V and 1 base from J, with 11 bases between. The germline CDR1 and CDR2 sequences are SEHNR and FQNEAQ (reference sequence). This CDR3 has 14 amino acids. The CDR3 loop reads CASTSQGAKNIQYF. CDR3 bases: TGTGCCAGCACCTCACAAGGGGCCAAAAACATTCAGTACTTC.

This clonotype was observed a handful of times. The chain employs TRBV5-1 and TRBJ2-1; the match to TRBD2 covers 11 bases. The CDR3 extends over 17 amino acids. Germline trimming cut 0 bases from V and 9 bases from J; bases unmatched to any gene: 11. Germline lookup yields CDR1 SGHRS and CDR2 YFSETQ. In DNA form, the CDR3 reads TGCGCCAGCAGCTTGGCCTTAACTAGCGGGAGTATGAGTGAGCAGTTCTTC. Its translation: CASSLALTSGSMSEQFF.

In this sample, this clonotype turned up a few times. The CDR3 DNA follows: TGTGCCAGCTCACGCGTCGTGACTACCCAAGAGACCCAGTACTTC. Amino acids: CASSRVVTTQETQYF. The rearrangement uses TRBV18 and TRBJ2-5; D perhaps matches TRBD2 (5 bases). The V gene lost 4 bases and the J gene lost 1 base, with 13 bases spanning the gap. Germline lookup yields CDR1 KGHSH and CDR2 LQKENI. This CDR3 has 15 amino acids.

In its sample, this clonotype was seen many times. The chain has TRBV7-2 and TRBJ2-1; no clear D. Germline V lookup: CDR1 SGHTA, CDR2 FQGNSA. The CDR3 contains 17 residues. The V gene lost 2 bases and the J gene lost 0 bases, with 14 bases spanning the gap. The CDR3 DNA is TGTGCCAGCAGCTTAAGGACCGTGACAACCTCCTACAATGAGCAGTTCTTC. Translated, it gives CASSLRTVTTSYNEQFF.

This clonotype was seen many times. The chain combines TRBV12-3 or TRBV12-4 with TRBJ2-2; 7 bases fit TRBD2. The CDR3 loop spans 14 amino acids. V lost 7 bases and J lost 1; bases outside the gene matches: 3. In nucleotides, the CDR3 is TGTGCCAGCACGGCGGGAGTGAACACCGGGGAGCTGTTTTTT. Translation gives CASTAGVNTGELFF.

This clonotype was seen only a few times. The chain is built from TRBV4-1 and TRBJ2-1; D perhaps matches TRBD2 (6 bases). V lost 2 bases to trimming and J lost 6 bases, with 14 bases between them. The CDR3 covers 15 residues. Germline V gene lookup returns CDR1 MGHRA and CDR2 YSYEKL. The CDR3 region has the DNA TGCGCCAGCAGCCAACCCCGGACTATTCGCAATGAGCAGTTCTTC. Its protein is CASSQPRTIRNEQFF.

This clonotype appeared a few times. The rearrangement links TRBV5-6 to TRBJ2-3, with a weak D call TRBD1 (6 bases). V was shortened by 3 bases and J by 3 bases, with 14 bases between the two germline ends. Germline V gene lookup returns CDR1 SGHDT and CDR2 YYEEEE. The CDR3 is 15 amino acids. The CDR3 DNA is TGTGCCAGCAGCTCAAAAGGACAGATGACAGATACGCAGTATTTT. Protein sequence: CASSSKGQMTDTQYF.